This T cell receptor beta chain originates from a study of post-analysis software for immune sequencing data. Turning to the study itself: The patients showed relapsing-remitting, secondary progressive and progressive-relapsing multiple sclerosis courses.

Unique molecular identifiers had been added to the TCR beta cDNA libraries. MiXCR was run by TCRdb on the PCR reads, yielding one entry per CDR3 protein. Among roughly 800,000 distinct CDR3 sequences listed, roughly 46% were seen once. Regarding the study as a whole: Strong same-batch co-clustering of samples appeared with F measure clustering. The normalized Chao1 diversity of multiple sclerosis patients was significantly lower than that of controls.

About this clonotype itself: The antigen remains unidentified.

The sample taken for sequencing was blood. This clonotype originated in a girl aged 5-17 years with multiple sclerosis.

CDR3 in amino acids: CSVGPQDGYEQYF. CDR3 DNA sequence: TGCAGCGTTGGACCCCAGGACGGCTACGAGCAGTACTTC. The V gene is TRBV29-1, the J gene TRBJ2-7; D remains unclear. Germline assignment: CDR1 SQVTM and CDR2 ANQGSEA. V lost 4 bases and J 3 bases, leaving 13 bases between the germline ends. The CDR3 runs 13 residues.